This entry lists 23 T cell receptor beta chains sequenced from one sample in a study of OX40 agonist ivuxolimab in advanced cancers. TCRdb's table, derived via immunoSEQ multiplex PCR, lists solely in-frame clones and lacks some. The sample consists of approximately 50,000 clones, approximately 84% of them appearing once. The sample here was CD4+ or CD8+ T cells sorted from blood, taken in a trial of the OX40 agonist ivuxolimab. The receptors here all came from an adult with an advanced solid tumor such as melanoma, head and neck, liver or kidney cancer.

This chain joins TRBV5-1 and TRBJ2-2, with D hard to call. There are 14 residues in the CDR3. Germline CDR1 is SGHRS and CDR2 is YFSETQ. Deletions cut 1 base from V and 7 bases from J, with 11 bases between. The CDR3 loop is CASSLLHESGELFF. The CDR3 nucleotides are TGCGCCAGCAGCTTGTTACACGAGAGCGGGGAGCTGTTTTTT. Full variable domain (rest looked up from reference TRBV5-1 and TRBJ2-2): KAGVTQTPRYLIKTRGQQVTLSCSPISGHRSVSWYQQTPGQGLQFLFEYFSETQRNKGNFPGRFSGRQFSNSRSEMNVSTLELGDSALYLCASSLLHESGELFFGEGSRLTVL.

The chain uses TRBV6-1 and TRBJ2-7; 11 positions match TRBD2. V was clipped by 1 base and J by 0 bases; unmatched bases: 2. The CDR3 contains 16 residues. Germline-derived CDR1 and CDR2 are MNHNS and SASEGT. CDR3 sequence reads: CASSEVAGGSSYEQYF. The CDR3 DNA follows: TGTGCCAGCAGTGAAGTAGCGGGAGGGAGCTCCTACGAGCAGTACTTC.

The gene calls are TRBV7-9 and TRBJ2-1, with D tentatively TRBD1 (5 bases). Trimming pared 3 bases from V and 4 bases from J, leaving 10 bases between. In germline, CDR1 is SEHNR, CDR2 FQNEAQ (reference sequence). The CDR3 is 14 amino acids. CDR3 loop: CASSLGQGYNEQFF. The CDR3 DNA reads TGTGCCAGCAGCTTGGGGCAGGGATACAATGAGCAGTTCTTC.

This clone was seen only a few times. The chain uses TRBV30 and TRBJ2-5; the match to TRBD2 covers 10 bases. The trim removed 3 bases at V and 3 bases at J, leaving 1 base unmatched. CDR1 and CDR2 (germline): GTSNPN, SVGIG (reference sequence). This CDR3 contains 13 residues. This CDR3 reads CAWSGLAEETQYF. CDR3 sequence (DNA): TGTGCCTGGAGCGGACTAGCGGAAGAGACCCAGTACTTC.

This CDR3 is CASSRPGIQETQYF. CDR3 nucleotide sequence: TGCGCCAGCAGCCGCCCAGGGATCCAAGAGACCCAGTACTTC. J is TRBJ2-5 and V is TRBV5-1; weak D call: TRBD1 (5 bases). Germline loops: CDR1 SGHRS, CDR2 YFSETQ. The CDR3 contains 14 residues. Between the trimmed V and J ends, which lost 4 bases and 1 base, there was a span of 11 bases.

This clone was seen only a few times. The chain employs TRBV20-1 and TRBJ1-1, with D unclear. Germline assignment: CDR1 DFQATT and CDR2 SNEGSKA (reference sequence). CDR3 size: 11 residues. Trimming took off 0 bases at V and 8 bases at J, with 7 bases between the two ends. CDR3 loop: CSARDPGEAFF. CDR3 in DNA: TGCAGTGCTAGAGATCCGGGCGAAGCTTTCTTT.

This clone was recorded at least ten times. The chain has TRBV30 and TRBJ1-2; D uncertain. V was pared by 8 bases and J by 8 bases, with 24 bases between. The length of the CDR3 is 14 residues. Germline V lookup: CDR1 GTSNPN, CDR2 SVGIG (reference sequence). CDR3 sequence (DNA): TGTGCCGCTGGCCGAATGGTACTTTCGGGCGGCTACACCTTC. Amino acid sequence: CAAGRMVLSGGYTF.

The V call is TRBV6-5, the J call TRBJ2-5; 9 nucleotides line up with TRBD1. Losses at the gene ends were 6 bases for V and 2 bases for J; bases not matched to a gene: 4. Per germline, CDR1 MNHEY and CDR2 SVGAGI. This CDR3 region has 14 residues. This CDR3 reads CASSSGTGQETQYF. The DNA for the CDR3 is TGTGCCAGCAGCTCCGGGACAGGGCAAGAGACCCAGTACTTC.

This clone is a singleton in its sample. This rearrangement joins TRBV2 to TRBJ2-3; D might be TRBD1 (5 bases). The CDR3 extends over 14 amino acids. V was trimmed by 6 bases and J by 2 bases, leaving 12 bases between them. Germline V gene data show CDR1 as SNHLY and CDR2 as FYNNEI. In DNA, the CDR3 is TGTGCCAGCAGGACAAAGGGGCACACAGATACGCAGTATTTT. Its translation is CASRTKGHTDTQYF.

This chain links TRBV18 with TRBJ2-2; D unclear. The CDR3 totals 13 residues. The ends were cut back, 1 base at V and 5 bases at J, with 5 bases in the middle. CDR1 and CDR2 from the germline V gene are KGHSH and LQKENI. The CDR3 sequence: CASSPQGTGELFF. DNA for the CDR3: TGTGCCAGCTCACCACAAGGAACCGGGGAGCTGTTTTTT.

The rearrangement joins TRBV5-1 to TRBJ1-6; perhaps TRBD1 as D (6 bases). CDR1 is SGHRS and CDR2 is YFSETQ in the germline V gene. V was trimmed by 0 bases and J by 9 bases, leaving 13 bases between them. The CDR3 contains 15 residues. The CDR3 is CASSLEAGAGSPLHF. CDR3 nucleotides: TGCGCCAGCAGCTTGGAAGCGGGGGCCGGTTCACCCCTCCACTTT.

This clone was detected a few times. The rearrangement joins TRBV2 to TRBJ2-1, with 8 bases identical to TRBD2. V was pared by 8 bases and J by 14 bases, with 14 bases of the junction left unmatched. The germline V gene has CDR1 SNHLY and CDR2 FYNNEI. The CDR3 spans 13 residues. This chain's CDR3 is CASGPRGVGVKFF. DNA for the CDR3: TGTGCCAGCGGGCCGCGGGGGGTAGGGGTCAAGTTCTTC.

This chain connects TRBV4-1 to TRBJ1-3; 7 bases line up with TRBD1. V gave up 5 bases and J gave up 1 base; unmatched junction bases: 14. Germline V gene lookup returns CDR1 MGHRA and CDR2 YSYEKL. The CDR3 is 18 amino acids. The CDR3 coding sequence is TGCGCCAGCAGCAACAGACAGGGCCTGCTGCTGTCTGGAAACACCATATATTTT. Encoded protein: CASSNRQGLLLSGNTIYF.

The chain employs TRBV6-6 and TRBJ1-2; D is undetermined. Trimming left V 5 bases short and J 2 bases short, with 0 bases between. This CDR3 spans 10 amino acids. Per the germline V gene, CDR1 is MNHNY and CDR2 is SVGAGI (reference sequence). CDR3 coding DNA: TGTGCCAGCAGTAACTATGGCTACACCTTC. Protein product: CASSNYGYTF.

The chain is built from TRBV18 and TRBJ2-7, with 8 bases lining up with TRBD2. The germline V gene has CDR1 KGHSH and CDR2 LQKENI. V lost 6 bases, J lost 2 bases, and 9 bases stayed unmatched. This CDR3 has 15 amino acids. CDR3 sequence: CASSVSGSRPYEQYF. The CDR3 coding sequence is TGTGCCAGCTCGGTCAGCGGGAGTCGTCCCTACGAGCAGTACTTC.

V gene TRBV7-2 combines with J gene TRBJ2-7; D is undetermined. The CDR3 loop spans 12 amino acids. The ends were cut back, 3 bases at V and 7 bases at J, with 10 bases in the middle. The germline V gene encodes CDR1 SGHTA and CDR2 FQGNSA. The CDR3 protein is CASSLSVGEQYF. The CDR3 DNA follows: TGTGCCAGCAGCTTGTCCGTGGGGGAGCAGTACTTC. Variable domain in full (rest from reference TRBV7-2 and TRBJ2-7): GAGVSQSPSNKVTEKGKDVELRCDPISGHTALYWYRQSLGQGLEFLIYFQGNSAPDKSGLPSDRFSAERTGGSVSTLTIQRTQQEDSAVYLCASSLSVGEQYFGPGTRLTVT.

The chain employs TRBV5-8 and TRBJ1-1; a possible D gene is TRBD1 (5 bases). V lost 0 bases and J lost 7, with 10 bases in between. The CDR3 is made up of 13 amino acids. Germline CDR1 SGHTS, CDR2 YDEGEE. The CDR3 loop is CASSLARDGEAFF. In DNA form, the CDR3 reads TGTGCCAGCAGCTTGGCCCGGGACGGTGAAGCTTTCTTT.

The V gene is TRBV6-5, the J gene TRBJ1-4; TRBD1 might be the D (5 bases). The CDR3 contains 15 residues. Germline CDR1 and CDR2: MNHEY and SVGAGI. The ends were cut back, 5 bases at V and 10 bases at J, with 20 bases in the middle. The CDR3 coding sequence is TGTGCCAGCAGTAGTTCAGGGTCGGTGTTCGGAAAACTGTTTTTT. It is translated as CASSSSGSVFGKLFF.

The count of this clone is one. The V call is TRBV7-1, the J call TRBJ1-5; no clear D. TRBV7-1 counts as an open reading frame of uncertain function. The CDR3 is made up of 15 amino acids. Trimming pared 5 bases from V and 0 bases from J, leaving 11 bases between. The CDR3 protein is CASSPSGISNQPQHF. The CDR3 nucleotides read TGTGCCAGCAGCCCTAGCGGGATTAGCAATCAGCCCCAGCATTTT.

The gene calls are TRBV7-9 and TRBJ2-7; TRBD1 matches 8 bases. The CDR3 has 15 amino acids. Losses at the gene ends were 4 bases for V and 2 bases for J; bases not matched to a gene: 7. Per the germline V gene, CDR1 is SEHNR and CDR2 is FQNEAQ (reference sequence). The CDR3 loop reads CASSSLDREPYEQYF. Written as DNA, the CDR3 is TGTGCCAGCAGCTCCTTGGACAGGGAACCCTACGAGCAGTACTTC. Full variable domain (remainder filled in from reference TRBV7-9 and TRBJ2-7): DTGVSQNPRHKITKRGQNVTFRCDPISEHNRLYWYRQTLGQGPEFLTYFQNEAQLEKSRLLSDRFSAERPKGSFSTLEIQRTEQGDSAMYLCASSSLDREPYEQYFGPGTRLTVT.

About this clone itself: At one boundary the junction diverges from the germline segment, which might be a read error. The V and J genes are TRBV10-3 and TRBJ2-3; D remains unclear. The germline V gene has CDR1 ENHRY and CDR2 SYGVKD. This CDR3 comprises 15 residues. CDR3 region: CASSGSTAPTDTQYF. The CDR3, as DNA: TGTGCCAGCAGTGGGTCGACTGCCCCGACAGATACGCAGTATTTT.

The V call is TRBV27, the J call TRBJ1-5; 9 positions agree with TRBD1. V lost 6 bases, J lost 4 bases, and 10 bases stayed unmatched. The CDR3 loop spans 16 amino acids. Germline CDR1 and CDR2: MNHEY and SMNVEV (reference sequence). The CDR3 spells CASSPQRQGGNQPQHF. In nucleotides, the CDR3 is TGTGCCAGCAGCCCCCAAAGACAGGGGGGAAATCAGCCCCAGCATTTT.

J is TRBJ2-5 and V is TRBV18; TRBD1 might be the D (5 bases). Germline lookup yields CDR1 KGHSH and CDR2 LQKENI. Trimming removed 1 base from V and 2 bases from J, with 14 bases in between. The CDR3 spans 16 residues. CDR3 residues: CASSPLGASVQETQYF. The DNA for the CDR3 is TGTGCCAGCTCACCACTTGGGGCGTCTGTACAAGAGACCCAGTACTTC.